This record covers a single T cell receptor (beta chain). Thyroid surgery was performed in patients who had received no treatment beforehand. Using MiXCR, TCRdb re-called clones from the PCR reads. The table shows 12,000 or so clones, with about 27% occurring only once. The entry originates in a study of metastatic and nonmetastatic thyroid tumors. The source material was adjacent normal tissue. The receptor was isolated from a male donor with papillary thyroid cancer or a benign thyroid nodule (not recorded which). Some clones in this sample may be carry-over from other donors' samples.

The CDR3 DNA follows: TGCGCCAGCAGGTCAGGCTCTGGGGCCAACGTCCTGACTTTC. It encodes CASRSGSGANVLTF. The V and J genes are TRBV5-1 and TRBJ2-6; D uncertain. V was cut by 5 bases and J by 0 bases, with 6 bases left in between. This CDR3 spans 14 amino acids. CDR1 and CDR2 (germline): SGHRS, YFSETQ.